This T cell receptor (beta chain) came from a study of blood T cell repertoires in COVID-19. Study at large: The United States, Italy and Spain supplied acute and convalescent COVID-19 samples. PBMCs, B-cell-depleted T cells, or T cells were the source of the cDNA or gDNA that made up the material.

Source study methods: Reference gene primer amplification yielded estimated nucleated cell counts. Assay used: immunoSEQ multiplex PCR; TCRdb lists only in-frame clones, some missing. The V and J calls and clone size come from that table; D and trimming were worked out from the DNA. The sample gives roughly 110,000 clones, 75% to 85% of which show up once; 5% to 8% is in the top ten. Germline CDR1 MGHRA, CDR2 YSYEKL. This CDR3 contains 15 residues. The V end was cut by 6 bases, the J end by 1 base, with 15 bases between. Seattle researchers signed up patients amid active infection and tracked them longitudinally.

Input material: peripheral blood. The sequence was collected from a man older than 75 with COVID-19, enrolled during active disease. J is TRBJ1-2 and V is TRBV4-1; possibly TRBD1 for D (6 bases). The CDR3 spells CASSRRQDINYGYTF. The CDR3 DNA reads TGCGCCAGCAGTCGGAGACAGGATATTAACTATGGCTACACCTTC.